This T cell receptor (beta chain) was recorded in a study of response to subunit inactivated influenza vaccine. This clonotype was observed a few times. This CDR3 has 15 residues. The germline gives CDR1 DFQATT, CDR2 SNEGSKA (reference sequence). The trim removed 2 bases at V and 1 base at J, leaving 3 bases unmatched. Each CDR3 protein is one row after TCRdb ran MiXCR on the RT-PCR reads. This table holds about 570,000 distinct CDR3 sequences, around 10% found once. The sample was also linked to a second study, of T cells expressing NK-cell markers. That publication notes: TCR beta cDNA was made by 5'RACE template switching with UMIs. Underlying the TCR beta repertoires were sorted CD3+CD56+NKG2C+, CD3+CD56+NKG2C- and CD3+CD56-NKG2C+ T cells.

The sample was PBMCs from blood, taken on the day of vaccination. The sequence came from a middle-aged man who received an inactivated influenza vaccine. The chain is built from TRBV20-1 and TRBJ2-3, with 10 bases matching TRBD2. CDR3 in amino acids: CSARLAGARTDTQYF. The CDR3 nucleotides are TGCAGTGCTAGACTAGCGGGAGCACGCACAGATACGCAGTATTTT.